One sample yielded the 24 T cell receptor beta chains listed below, sequenced in a study of blood T cell repertoires in COVID-19. Sequencing used immunoSEQ multiplex PCR; TCRdb keeps in-frame clones, though not all of them. Of tens of thousands of clones in the sample, more than 80% are singletons; the top ten hold around 6.5%. Sequencing was done on a sample of peripheral blood. These receptors were taken from a man aged 65 to 85 with active COVID-19.

The chain joins TRBV7-8 to TRBJ2-5; TRBD2 is a possible D gene (6 bases). V gave up 1 base and J gave up 3 bases, with 15 bases separating them. The CDR3 covers 16 residues. Germline CDR1 and CDR2: SGHVS and FQNEAQ. The CDR3 bases are TGTGCCAGCAGCTTAGGGAAATTGACTAGAAAAGAGACCCAGTACTTC. Translating it yields CASSLGKLTRKETQYF.

V gene TRBV5-5 combines with J gene TRBJ2-2, with TRBD1 matching 7 bases. Germline V CDR1 and CDR2: SGHKS, YYEKEE (reference sequence). The CDR3 consists of 13 residues. V shed 6 bases, J shed 8 bases, and the junction held 7 bases outside the gene matches. CDR3 in DNA: TGTGCCAGCATCCTGACAGGGAAGGGGGAGCTGTTTTTT. Encoded protein: CASILTGKGELFF.

J is TRBJ2-3 and V is TRBV18, with TRBD2 matching over 8 bases. The CDR3 has 15 amino acids. V lost 1 base, J lost 4 bases, and 4 bases stayed unmatched. Germline lookup yields CDR1 KGHSH and CDR2 LQKENI. CDR3 region: CASSPQAGDPDTQYF. The CDR3, as DNA: TGTGCCAGCTCACCACAAGCGGGAGACCCAGATACGCAGTATTTT. Full variable domain (remainder filled in from reference TRBV18 and TRBJ2-3): NAGVMQNPRHLVRRRGQEARLRCSPMKGHSHVYWYRQLPEEGLKFMVYLQKENIIDESGMPKERFSAEFPKEGPSILRIQQVVRGDSAAYFCASSPQAGDPDTQYFGPGTRLTVL.

The V call is TRBV5-1, the J call TRBJ2-7; 8 bases map to TRBD1. V trimming: 4 bases; J trimming: 0 bases; junction bases outside the gene matches: 12. Germline V CDR1 and CDR2: SGHRS, YFSETQ. The CDR3 consists of 17 residues. CDR3 bases: TGCGCCAGCAGCCGGTCCCCGGGGACAGGAGTCTCCTACGAGCAGTACTTC. It translates to CASSRSPGTGVSYEQYF.

The CDR3 protein is CASSSRRTGSSYNEQFF. CDR3 DNA sequence: TGTGCCAGCAGCTCTAGACGGACAGGGTCCTCCTACAATGAGCAGTTCTTC. The rearrangement links TRBV7-2 to TRBJ2-1, with 8 bases matching TRBD1. The trim removed 4 bases at V and 0 bases at J, leaving 8 bases unmatched. This CDR3 has 17 residues. Germline V gives CDR1 SGHTA, CDR2 FQGNSA.

The rearrangement joins TRBV5-1 to TRBJ2-3, with 9 bases matching TRBD1. Germline V gene data show CDR1 as SGHRS and CDR2 as YFSETQ. This CDR3 is built from 16 residues. The ends lost 6 bases at V and 2 bases at J; junction bases unmatched: 10. The CDR3 bases are TGCGCCAGCAACTCACAGGGGGCTGATTTCACAGATACGCAGTATTTT. Its protein product is CASNSQGADFTDTQYF.

The CDR3 DNA follows: TGCAGTGCCGGTGAGCGGTTTACCTTC. Amino acid sequence: CSAGERFTF. The J gene is TRBJ1-2, the V gene TRBV20-1; D unresolved. The V gene's germline CDR1 is DFQATT and CDR2 SNEGSKA (reference sequence). The CDR3 totals 9 residues. With 6 bases removed from V and 14 bases from J, the gap between germline ends came to 13 bases.

The table lists this clone with a count of one. The chain carries TRBV7-9 and TRBJ2-2; D unclear. The CDR3 is 15 amino acids. CDR1 and CDR2 (germline): SEHNR, FQNEAQ (reference sequence). Trimming removed 2 bases from V and 4 bases from J, with 11 bases in between. CDR3 region: CASSLNMQVTGELFF. CDR3 coding DNA: TGTGCCAGCAGCTTAAACATGCAGGTCACCGGGGAGCTGTTTTTT.

This chain uses TRBV6-1 with TRBJ2-7; tentative D call: TRBD1 (5 bases). Trimming left V 0 bases short and J 7 bases short, with 13 bases between. The CDR3 loop spans 14 amino acids. Germline V gives CDR1 MNHNS, CDR2 SASEGT. In DNA, the CDR3 is TGTGCCAGCAGTGAAGCGATCAGGGCGAGAGAGCAGTACTTC. Its protein product is CASSEAIRAREQYF.

This chain connects TRBV7-9 to TRBJ1-6; D is perhaps TRBD1 (6 bases). Germline CDR1 reads SEHNR; CDR2 reads FQNEAQ (reference sequence). This CDR3 region has 16 residues. Between the trimmed V and J ends, which lost 5 bases and 9 bases, there was a span of 20 bases. This CDR3 reads CASSPETGLVGSPLHF. In DNA, the CDR3 is TGTGCCAGCAGCCCCGAGACAGGTTTAGTCGGTTCACCCCTCCACTTT.

V gene TRBV29-1 combines with J gene TRBJ2-5; 10 nucleotides agree with TRBD1. Germline CDR1 SQVTM, CDR2 ANQGSEA. The CDR3 sequence is 13 residues long. V shed 7 bases and J 2 bases; nucleotides not matched to a gene: 4. Here the CDR3 reads CSGGQGHQETQYF. DNA for the CDR3: TGCAGCGGGGGACAGGGGCATCAAGAGACCCAGTACTTC.

A few counts support this clone. The gene calls are TRBV18 and TRBJ1-5; D unclear. Germline CDR1 KGHSH, CDR2 LQKENI. CDR3 length: 13 residues. The ends were cut back, 2 bases at V and 1 base at J, with 3 bases in the middle. The CDR3 sequence: CASSPGSNQPQHF. The CDR3 region has the DNA TGTGCCAGCTCACCAGGCAGCAATCAGCCCCAGCATTTT.

The chain recombines TRBV10-3 with TRBJ2-2, with D tentatively TRBD2 (5 bases). The CDR3 spans 15 residues. The V gene's germline CDR1 is ENHRY and CDR2 SYGVKD. Deletions cut 5 bases from V and 5 bases from J, with 15 bases between. CDR3 in amino acids: CAISPVSGSTGELFF. In DNA form, the CDR3 reads TGTGCCATCAGTCCCGTCTCGGGGTCAACCGGGGAGCTGTTTTTT.

The CDR3: CASSSRQGPNQPQHF. CDR3 nucleotides: TGTGCCAGCAGCTCTCGACAGGGCCCGAATCAGCCCCAGCATTTT. The rearrangement links TRBV7-6 to TRBJ1-5; TRBD1 matches 7 bases. This CDR3 spans 15 amino acids. The V gene's germline CDR1 is SGHVS and CDR2 FNYEAQ. J was trimmed by 4 bases and V by 4 bases; bases with no gene match: 7.

V gene TRBV5-1 combines with J gene TRBJ1-1; maybe TRBD1 (5 bases). CDR3 length equals 16 residues. The germline V gene encodes CDR1 SGHRS and CDR2 YFSETQ. Trimming pared 4 bases from V and 1 base from J, leaving 17 bases between. CDR3 region: CASSRTGGGKNTEAFF. DNA of the CDR3: TGCGCCAGCAGCCGGACGGGCGGGGGGAAGAACACTGAAGCTTTCTTT.

This sequence joins TRBV18 and TRBJ2-5; 8 nucleotides match TRBD2. The germline V gene encodes CDR1 KGHSH and CDR2 LQKENI. The CDR3 totals 13 residues. Trimming took 2 bases from V and 4 from J; bases not matched to a gene: 0. CDR3: CASSPAGGETQYF. For the CDR3, the DNA is TGTGCCAGCTCACCAGCGGGAGGAGAGACCCAGTACTTC.

This clone was counted once. The chain has TRBV5-1 and TRBJ1-4; TRBD1 matches 7 bases. The V gene end was trimmed by 1 base and the J gene end by 3 bases; junction bases not matched to a gene: 3. CDR3 size: 15 residues. The V gene's germline CDR1 is SGHRS and CDR2 YFSETQ. The CDR3 sequence is CASSLTGVANEKLFF. The CDR3 bases are TGCGCCAGCAGCTTGACAGGGGTGGCTAATGAAAAACTGTTTTTT.

This sequence joins TRBV10-2 and TRBJ2-3; no definite D call. The V gene's germline CDR1 is WSHSY and CDR2 SAAADI. CDR3 size: 15 residues. V was cut by 2 bases and J by 2 bases, with 11 bases left in between. The CDR3 protein is CASSEMGSYTDTQYF. Written as DNA, the CDR3 is TGCGCCAGCAGTGAGATGGGCAGTTACACAGATACGCAGTATTTT.

This clone was seen more than once but under ten times. The chain links TRBV27 to TRBJ2-5; the D gene is possibly TRBD1 (7 bases). CDR3 length equals 15 residues. Per germline, CDR1 MNHEY and CDR2 SMNVEV (reference sequence). V was trimmed by 1 base and J by 4 bases, leaving 13 bases between them. CDR3 sequence (DNA): TGTGCCAGCAGTTTATTCCAGGGGGGCTCAGAGACCCAGTACTTC. Amino acid sequence: CASSLFQGGSETQYF.

The J gene is TRBJ2-5, the V gene TRBV4-1; 11 positions match TRBD2. With V trimmed by 4 bases and J by 1 base, 2 bases remained unmatched. The CDR3 has 15 residues. Per the germline V gene, CDR1 is MGHRA and CDR2 is YSYEKL. The CDR3 bases are TGCGCCAGCAGCCTTAGCGGGGGGGCCCAAGAGACCCAGTACTTC. It translates to CASSLSGGAQETQYF.

The chain employs TRBV10-2 and TRBJ1-5; no firm D call. With 2 bases removed from V and 0 bases from J, the gap between germline ends came to 20 bases. The CDR3 is 19 residues long. Germline CDR1 and CDR2: WSHSY and SAAADI. The CDR3 region is CASSEPTQERGHSNQPQHF. CDR3 bases: TGCGCCAGCAGTGAGCCGACCCAGGAGAGAGGGCATAGCAATCAGCCCCAGCATTTT.

The table lists this clone with a count of one. The CDR3 reads CASRRDSQETQYF. CDR3 coding DNA: TGTGCCAGCAGAAGGGACAGCCAAGAGACCCAGTACTTC. The rearrangement uses TRBV2 and TRBJ2-5; TRBD1 matches 7 bases. Looked up from germline, CDR1 is SNHLY and CDR2 is FYNNEI. V dropped 6 bases and J dropped 1; count of bases not matched to a gene: 2. CDR3 size: 13 residues.

The rearrangement joins TRBV6-1 to TRBJ2-7; possibly TRBD1 for D (6 bases). CDR1 is MNHNS and CDR2 is SASEGT in the germline V gene. V was pared by 1 base and J by 3 bases, with 16 bases between. This CDR3 comprises 16 residues. This CDR3 is CASSEEHGQPFYEQYF. The CDR3 nucleotides are TGTGCCAGCAGTGAAGAGCACGGACAGCCCTTCTACGAGCAGTACTTC.

The rearrangement links TRBV28 to TRBJ1-5; no clear D gene. V was cut by 2 bases and J by 6 bases, with 14 bases left in between. CDR1 is MDHEN and CDR2 is SYDVKM in the germline V gene. The CDR3 has 15 residues. CDR3 nucleotide sequence: TGTGCCAGCAGTTTAAGTTTGGGCAGTTCTCAGCCCCAGCATTTT. It specifies CASSLSLGSSQPQHF. The full variable domain, with the rest looked up from reference TRBV28 and TRBJ1-5, is DVKVTQSSRYLVKRTGEKVFLECVQDMDHENMFWYRQDPGLGLRLIYFSYDVKMKEKGDIPEGYSVSREKKERFSLILESASTNQTSMYLCASSLSLGSSQPQHFGDGTRLSIL.